Listed below are T cell receptor beta chains from one sample, sequenced in a study of blood T cells in healthy people across ages. TCRdb re-called the 5' RACE reads with MiXCR, one entry per CDR3 protein. The sample has 1.8 million or so distinct CDR3 sequences; about two fifths are singletons. Material for sequencing was blood. These receptors were collected from a human donor in good health. The CDR3 runs from the conserved cysteine through the conserved F or W. D genes are given only for firm matches. Clone size appears in some rows only: once, few, many, or a class for an expanded clone.

j_gene: TRBJ1-4
d_gene: NA
abundance: NA
v_gene: TRBV7-2
CDR3nt: TGTGCCAGCAGCTTAAACCCAATCAGAAATTATAATGAAAAACTGTTTTTT
CDR3aa: CASSLNPIRNYNEKLFF

j_gene: TRBJ2-7
d_gene: NA
abundance: few
v_gene: TRBV7-9
CDR3nt: TGTGCCAGCAGCTTAGCTCAACAGCCTGTGGACGAGCAGTACTTC
CDR3aa: CASSLAQQPVDEQYF

j_gene: TRBJ2-3
d_gene: NA
abundance: NA
v_gene: TRBV6-2/TRBV6-3
CDR3nt: TGTGCCAGCACAATACAGGGTAGCACAGATACGCAGTATTTT
CDR3aa: CASTIQGSTDTQYF

j_gene: TRBJ2-7
d_gene: NA
abundance: few
v_gene: TRBV7-9
CDR3nt: TGTGCCAGCAGCCCCTTATTGTCGAGCGCCTACGAGCAGTACTTC
CDR3aa: CASSPLLSSAYEQYF

j_gene: TRBJ2-4
d_gene: TRBD1
abundance: few
v_gene: TRBV7-9
CDR3nt: TGTGCCAGCAGCCCTCACTCCAGGGGGCAGAACATTCAGTACTTC
CDR3aa: CASSPHSRGQNIQYF

j_gene: TRBJ1-2
d_gene: TRBD1
abundance: few
v_gene: TRBV12-3/TRBV12-4
CDR3nt: TGTGCCAGCTGGGATGGGACAGGGGATGGCTACACCTTC
CDR3aa: CASWDGTGDGYTF

j_gene: TRBJ2-6
d_gene: NA
abundance: NA
v_gene: TRBV5-1
CDR3nt: TGCGCCAGCAGCTTGGAGGTCCTAGGTGGGGCCAACGTCCTGACTTTC
CDR3aa: CASSLEVLGGANVLTF

j_gene: TRBJ1-4
d_gene: TRBD1
abundance: NA
v_gene: TRBV7-2
CDR3nt: TGTGCCAGCAGCTTAGCTTCCGGGACAGGGGGCAGAAAACGGTTTTTT
CDR3aa: CASSLASGTGGRKRFF

j_gene: TRBJ2-5
d_gene: NA
abundance: many
v_gene: TRBV15
CDR3nt: TGTGCCACCAGCAGGGCAGGACAGAAAGAGACCCAGTACTTC
CDR3aa: CATSRAGQKETQYF

j_gene: TRBJ1-1
d_gene: NA
abundance: NA
v_gene: TRBV2
CDR3nt: TGTGCCAGCAGCCCAGGCCGGGTGAGCACTGAAGCTTTCTTT
CDR3aa: CASSPGRVSTEAFF

j_gene: TRBJ2-5
d_gene: NA
abundance: NA
v_gene: TRBV7-2
CDR3nt: TGTGCCAGCAGCTTAGACTCCTCGACAATTGAGACCCAGTACTTC
CDR3aa: CASSLDSSTIETQYF

j_gene: TRBJ2-7
d_gene: NA
abundance: few
v_gene: TRBV20-1
CDR3nt: TGCAGTGCGCCGGGACTGGCCCACTACGAGCAGTACTTC
CDR3aa: CSAPGLAHYEQYF

j_gene: TRBJ1-1
d_gene: NA
abundance: NA
v_gene: TRBV5-1
CDR3nt: TGCGCCAGCAGCTTTACAGGGAGTAACACTGAAGCTTTCTTT
CDR3aa: CASSFTGSNTEAFF

j_gene: TRBJ1-1
d_gene: NA
abundance: NA
v_gene: TRBV29-1
CDR3nt: TGCAGCGTCGGACACATGAACACTGAAGCTTCCTTT
CDR3aa: CSVGHMNTEASF

j_gene: TRBJ1-6
d_gene: TRBD1
abundance: few
v_gene: TRBV7-2
CDR3nt: TGTGCCAGCAGCTCCACGTCGACAGGGCGATCACCCCTCCACTTT
CDR3aa: CASSSTSTGRSPLHF

j_gene: TRBJ1-4
d_gene: NA
abundance: NA
v_gene: TRBV12-3/TRBV12-4
CDR3nt: TGTGCCAGCAGTTTTGTGTGGGGAACTAATGAAAAACTGTTTTTT
CDR3aa: CASSFVWGTNEKLFF

j_gene: TRBJ1-2
d_gene: TRBD1
abundance: NA
v_gene: TRBV6-5
CDR3nt: TGTGCCAGCAGTTACGGGACAGAAGAAGCTAACTATGGCTACACCTTC
CDR3aa: CASSYGTEEANYGYTF

j_gene: TRBJ1-4
d_gene: TRBD1
abundance: few
v_gene: TRBV12-3/TRBV12-4
CDR3nt: TGTGCCAGCAGCTTCGACAGGGGTGAAAAACTGTTTTTT
CDR3aa: CASSFDRGEKLFF

j_gene: TRBJ1-1
d_gene: NA
abundance: few
v_gene: TRBV12-3/TRBV12-4
CDR3nt: TGTGCCAGCAGACCTGGTTGGGGGAACACTGAAGCTTTCTTT
CDR3aa: CASRPGWGNTEAFF

j_gene: TRBJ1-1
d_gene: NA
abundance: few
v_gene: TRBV7-3
CDR3nt: TGTGCCAGCAGCTTGGGGGGAATTAGCGCTGAAGCTTTCTTT
CDR3aa: CASSLGGISAEAFF

j_gene: TRBJ2-7
d_gene: TRBD2
abundance: NA
v_gene: TRBV6-2/TRBV6-3
CDR3nt: TGTGCCAGCAGTTATGGCGGGGGGAGTTTCGAGCAGTACTTC
CDR3aa: CASSYGGGSFEQYF

j_gene: TRBJ2-3
d_gene: NA
abundance: few
v_gene: TRBV6-5
CDR3nt: TGTGCCAGCAGTTCCCCGCGGGATCTCGGAGATACGCAGTATTTT
CDR3aa: CASSSPRDLGDTQYF

j_gene: TRBJ2-1
d_gene: NA
abundance: NA
v_gene: TRBV20-1
CDR3nt: TGCAGTGCCCCCAAGGACCATCCTTCTCTCTCCTACAATGAGCGGTTCTTC
CDR3aa: CSAPKDHPSLSYNERFF

j_gene: TRBJ1-1
d_gene: NA
abundance: NA
v_gene: TRBV29-1
CDR3nt: TGCAGCGTTGAGATGCGCGTGAACACTGAAGCTTTCTTT
CDR3aa: CSVEMRVNTEAFF

j_gene: TRBJ2-7
d_gene: NA
abundance: NA
v_gene: TRBV7-2
CDR3nt: TGTGCCAGCAGCTTAGCGGACGGTTACGCCTACGAGCAGTACTTC
CDR3aa: CASSLADGYAYEQYF

j_gene: TRBJ2-1
d_gene: NA
abundance: NA
v_gene: TRBV24-1
CDR3nt: TGTGCCACCAGTGATTATTCAAGAGCGAATGAGCAGTTCTTC
CDR3aa: CATSDYSRANEQFF

j_gene: TRBJ1-5
d_gene: NA
abundance: NA
v_gene: TRBV20-1
CDR3nt: TGCAGTGCTAGGGGCGACTCTGGTAGTCAGCCCCAGCATTTT
CDR3aa: CSARGDSGSQPQHF

j_gene: TRBJ2-1
d_gene: TRBD1
abundance: NA
v_gene: TRBV6-6
CDR3nt: TGTGCCAGCAGGATAGGACAGGGGCCCAATGAGCAGTTCTTC
CDR3aa: CASRIGQGPNEQFF

j_gene: TRBJ1-5
d_gene: NA
abundance: NA
v_gene: TRBV20-1
CDR3nt: TGCAGTGCTCCGACCACAGGGAAAAGGCAGCCCCAGCATTTT
CDR3aa: CSAPTTGKRQPQHF

j_gene: TRBJ1-1
d_gene: NA
abundance: NA
v_gene: TRBV6-5
CDR3nt: TGTGCCAGCAGGCGAGACATTAGGAACACTGAAGCTTTCTTT
CDR3aa: CASRRDIRNTEAFF

j_gene: TRBJ1-2
d_gene: NA
abundance: NA
v_gene: TRBV25-1
CDR3nt: TGTGCCAGCAGTGGTAGGGTTGCCACCCGTGGCTACACCTTC
CDR3aa: CASSGRVATRGYTF

j_gene: TRBJ2-5
d_gene: NA
abundance: NA
v_gene: TRBV20-1
CDR3nt: TGCAGTGCCTTAGGTGGGGATACTCAAGAGACCCAGTACTTC
CDR3aa: CSALGGDTQETQYF

j_gene: TRBJ2-1
d_gene: TRBD1
abundance: NA
v_gene: TRBV6-2/TRBV6-3
CDR3nt: TGTGCCAGCAGTTACAACAAACCGACAGGGAGCTCCTACAATGAGCAGTTCTTC
CDR3aa: CASSYNKPTGSSYNEQFF

j_gene: TRBJ1-5
d_gene: NA
abundance: once
v_gene: TRBV9
CDR3nt: TGTGCCAGCAGCGTAGCTGTGGGTCAGCCCCAGCATTTT
CDR3aa: CASSVAVGQPQHF

j_gene: TRBJ2-7
d_gene: NA
abundance: NA
v_gene: TRBV29-1
CDR3nt: TGCAGCGGCGGGGACAGCCGAAGGTTCGAGCAGTACTTC
CDR3aa: CSGGDSRRFEQYF

j_gene: TRBJ2-3
d_gene: TRBD2
abundance: few
v_gene: TRBV19
CDR3nt: TGTGCCAGTAGTATAGAACACAGCGGGGCGACTACGCAGTATTTT
CDR3aa: CASSIEHSGATTQYF

j_gene: TRBJ1-6
d_gene: NA
abundance: NA
v_gene: TRBV7-2
CDR3nt: TGTGCCAGCAGCTTAGAAATTATCGGTTATGGGAATTCACCCCTCCACTTT
CDR3aa: CASSLEIIGYGNSPLHF